The next 12 T cell receptor beta chains were all read from a single sample in a study of T cell repertoires in cytomegalovirus infection (dated by TCRdb to between 2018 and 2020). The sample was run on an Illumina HiSeq 1500. TCRdb's own reprocessing of the public reads used fastp at Q25 and MiXCR and kept productive beta chains. Entries that share a CDR3 protein sequence are merged under the most common genes and DNA. For this sample there are 110,000 to 150,000 distinct CDR3 sequences; over 30% appear just once. The ten largest make up about 52% of the sample. The sample's treatment or condition, from its label and the paper: in vitro stimulation with specific CMV peptide epitopes to enrich CMV-specific T cells. No antigen has been identified for these receptors. The sequencing used CD8+ T cells from cultured PBMCs, collected from culture after CMV antigen stimulation. The receptor source for this set is a human donor in good health (CMV status not recorded). Some clones in this sample may be carry-over from other donors' samples.

This chain uses TRBV29-1 with TRBJ2-2, with D tentatively TRBD2 (6 bases). The germline gives CDR1 SQVTM, CDR2 ANQGSEA. V shed 2 bases and J shed 4 bases, with 14 bases lying between them. This CDR3 is built from 15 residues. CDR3 sequence: CSVELGGAITGELFF. The CDR3 DNA sequence: TGCAGCGTTGAATTGGGGGGTGCCATCACCGGGGAGCTGTTTTTT.

The rearrangement links TRBV27 to TRBJ2-3; 8 bases fit TRBD1. With 8 bases clipped from V and 2 bases from J, the junction kept 9 bases outside the gene matches. The CDR3 loop spans 15 amino acids. Looked up from germline, CDR1 is MNHEY and CDR2 is SMNVEV (reference sequence). In DNA form, the CDR3 reads TGTGCCAGCCGAACTGACAGGGGACCCACAGATACGCAGTATTTT. Translation: CASRTDRGPTDTQYF.

The chain combines TRBV27 with TRBJ1-1, with 9 bases aligning to TRBD1. With V trimmed by 3 bases and J by 7 bases, 0 bases remained unmatched. The CDR3 contains 12 residues. The germline V gene has CDR1 MNHEY and CDR2 SMNVEV (reference sequence). Here the CDR3 reads CASSLTGGEAFF. CDR3 sequence (DNA): TGTGCCAGCAGTTTGACAGGGGGTGAAGCTTTCTTT.

This sequence joins TRBV12-3 or TRBV12-4 and TRBJ1-2; tentative D call: TRBD1 (5 bases). This CDR3 spans 12 amino acids. Trimming cost V 6 bases and J 1 base, with 6 bases left between them. CDR3 bases: TGTGCCAGCAGACAGGTTAACTATGGCTACACCTTC. Its protein is CASRQVNYGYTF.

The genes are TRBV6-2 or TRBV6-3 and TRBJ1-5; D not resolved. With 5 bases removed from V and 2 bases from J, the gap between germline ends came to 10 bases. Germline V gene data show CDR1 as MNHEY and CDR2 as SVGEGT. CDR3 size: 14 residues. For the CDR3, the DNA is TGTGCCAGCAGTCCCCGACCTGGCAATCAGCCCCAGCATTTT. Its protein is CASSPRPGNQPQHF.

This chain joins TRBV7-6 and TRBJ2-1; no clear D gene. From germline, CDR1 is SGHVS and CDR2 FNYEAQ. CDR3 size: 12 residues. Trimming pared 5 bases from V and 12 bases from J, leaving 14 bases between. Here the CDR3 reads CASSALPLGQFF. Here the CDR3 DNA reads TGTGCCAGCAGCGCTCTCCCCCTGGGGCAGTTCTTC.

The chain links TRBV6-1 to TRBJ2-2; maybe TRBD2 (7 bases). V lost 5 bases and J 6 bases, leaving 19 bases between the germline ends. The CDR3 consists of 16 residues. The germline CDR1 and CDR2 sequences are MNHNS and SASEGT. The DNA of the CDR3 is TGTGCCAGCAGTCAAATGGGGGGGGCCGGGGCCGGGGAGCTGTTTTTT. It codes for CASSQMGGAGAGELFF.

The CDR3 protein is CASSLRANTGELFF. The CDR3 DNA sequence: TGTGCCAGCAGCTTACGCGCTAACACCGGGGAGCTGTTTTTT. The chain is built from TRBV7-8 and TRBJ2-2; D remains ambiguous. Between the trimmed V and J ends, which lost 2 bases and 2 bases, there was a span of 6 bases. Germline-derived CDR1 and CDR2 are SGHVS and FQNEAQ. The CDR3 has 14 residues.

This clonotype was seen repeatedly, ten times or more. The J gene is TRBJ2-1, the V gene TRBV7-8; no reliable D call. The CDR3 length is 17 residues. Germline V gives CDR1 SGHVS, CDR2 FQNEAQ. The germline V and J ends were trimmed by 1 base and 0 bases, with 13 bases remaining between them. This CDR3 reads CASSLVAGLSSYNEQFF. The DNA for the CDR3 is TGTGCCAGCAGCTTAGTTGCCGGTCTTAGCTCCTACAATGAGCAGTTCTTC. The variable domain in full, with the rest retrieved from reference TRBV7-8 and TRBJ2-1, is GAGVSQSPRYKVAKRGQDVALRCDPISGHVSLFWYQQALGQGPEFLTYFQNEAQLDKSGLPSDRFFAERPEGSVSTLKIQRTQQEDSAVYLCASSLVAGLSSYNEQFFGPGTRLTVL.

The chain uses TRBV19 and TRBJ2-7, with D uncertain. Germline V gene sequence: CDR1 LNHDA, CDR2 SQIVND (reference sequence). Trimming left V 4 bases short and J 0 bases short, with 7 bases between. The CDR3 has 13 residues. The CDR3 bases are TGTGCCAGTAGTACCCCCCACTCCTACGAGCAGTACTTC. Encoded protein: CASSTPHSYEQYF.

This clonotype has just one count. V usage is TRBV20-1 and J usage is TRBJ1-2; D gene unclear. Germline CDR1 DFQATT, CDR2 SNEGSKA (reference sequence). There are 16 residues in the CDR3. Trimming shortened V by 3 bases and J by 6 bases, and 23 bases separated the two germline ends. In DNA, the CDR3 is TGCAGTGCTAGGGCCGAAACCCCACGGGGTGGTGATGGCTACACCTTC. This codes for CSARAETPRGGDGYTF.

In this sample, this clonotype turned up a few times. This chain joins TRBV2 and TRBJ2-1, with TRBD2 matching over 8 bases. The CDR3 totals 14 residues. J gave up 8 bases and V 7 bases, and 10 bases lay outside the gene matches. CDR1 is SNHLY and CDR2 is FYNNEI in the germline V gene. CDR3 bases: TGTGCCAGCAAGCGGGGGTCCCAGTACCATGAGCAGTTCTTC. This translates into CASKRGSQYHEQFF.